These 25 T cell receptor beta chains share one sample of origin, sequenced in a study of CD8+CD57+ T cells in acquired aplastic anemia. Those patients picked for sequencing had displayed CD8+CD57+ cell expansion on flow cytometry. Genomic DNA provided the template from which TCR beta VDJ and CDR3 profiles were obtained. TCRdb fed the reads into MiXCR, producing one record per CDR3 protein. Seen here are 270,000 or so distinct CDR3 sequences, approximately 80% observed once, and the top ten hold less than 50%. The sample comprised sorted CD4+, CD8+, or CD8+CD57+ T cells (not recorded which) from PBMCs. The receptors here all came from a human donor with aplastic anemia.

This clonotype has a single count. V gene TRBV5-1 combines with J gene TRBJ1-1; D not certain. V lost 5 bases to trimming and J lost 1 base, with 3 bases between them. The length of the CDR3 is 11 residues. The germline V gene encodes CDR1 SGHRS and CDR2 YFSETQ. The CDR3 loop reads CASRENTEAFF. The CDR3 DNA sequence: TGCGCCAGCAGGGAGAACACTGAAGCTTTCTTT.

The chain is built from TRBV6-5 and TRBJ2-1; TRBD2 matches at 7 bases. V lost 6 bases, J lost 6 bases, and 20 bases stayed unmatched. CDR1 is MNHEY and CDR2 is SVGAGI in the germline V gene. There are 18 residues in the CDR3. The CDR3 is CASSQEPKTSMIGNEQFF. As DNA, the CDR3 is TGTGCCAGCAGCCAAGAACCAAAGACTAGCATGATAGGCAATGAGCAGTTCTTC.

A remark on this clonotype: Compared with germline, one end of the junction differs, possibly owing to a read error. CDR3 bases: TGTGCCAGCAGCTTTACCGCCCCCTATGGCTACGCCTTC. Translation gives CASSFTAPYGYAF. The chain uses TRBV7-4 and TRBJ1-2; D not resolved. The CDR3 is 13 amino acids. Germline V CDR1 and CDR2: SGHVT, SQSDAQ.

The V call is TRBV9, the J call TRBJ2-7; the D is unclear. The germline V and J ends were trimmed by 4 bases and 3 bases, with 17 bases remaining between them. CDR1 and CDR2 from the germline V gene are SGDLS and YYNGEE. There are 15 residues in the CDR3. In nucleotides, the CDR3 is TGTGCCAGCAGCTTGGCCGGAGTCGGTTTCTACGAGCAGTACTTC. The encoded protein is CASSLAGVGFYEQYF.

The CDR3 region is CASSDGEQFF. DNA for the CDR3: TGTGCCAGCAGTGATGGTGAGCAGTTCTTC. The V and J genes are TRBV2 and TRBJ2-1; no firm D call. This CDR3 spans 10 amino acids. The germline V gene encodes CDR1 SNHLY and CDR2 FYNNEI. Between the trimmed V and J ends, which lost 3 bases and 9 bases, there was a span of 3 bases.

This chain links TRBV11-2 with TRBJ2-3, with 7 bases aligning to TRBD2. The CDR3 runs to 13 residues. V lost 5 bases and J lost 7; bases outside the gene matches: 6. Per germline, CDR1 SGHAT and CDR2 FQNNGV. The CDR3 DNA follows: TGTGCCAGCAGCGGGGGGGGAAGGTATACGCAGTATTTT. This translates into CASSGGGRYTQYF.

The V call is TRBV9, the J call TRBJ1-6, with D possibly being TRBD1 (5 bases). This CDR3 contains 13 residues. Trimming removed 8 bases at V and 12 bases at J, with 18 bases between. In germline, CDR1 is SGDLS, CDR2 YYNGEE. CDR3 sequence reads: CARQAGRGRPLHF. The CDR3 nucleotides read TGTGCCAGACAAGCCGGGAGGGGACGACCCCTCCACTTT.

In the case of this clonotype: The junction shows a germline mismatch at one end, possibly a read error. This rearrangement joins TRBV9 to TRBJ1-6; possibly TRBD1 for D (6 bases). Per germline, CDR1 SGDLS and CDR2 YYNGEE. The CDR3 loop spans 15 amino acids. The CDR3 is CASSLGGTYNSPLHF. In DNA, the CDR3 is TGTGCCAGCAGTTTAGGGGGGACGTACAATTCTCCCCTCCACTTT.

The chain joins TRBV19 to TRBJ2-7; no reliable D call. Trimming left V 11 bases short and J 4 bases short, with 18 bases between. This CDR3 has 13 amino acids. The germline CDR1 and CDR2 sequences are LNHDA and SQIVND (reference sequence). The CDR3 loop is CAVRADQFYEQYV. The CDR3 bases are TGTGCCGTAAGGGCCGACCAGTTTTACGAGCAGTACGTC.

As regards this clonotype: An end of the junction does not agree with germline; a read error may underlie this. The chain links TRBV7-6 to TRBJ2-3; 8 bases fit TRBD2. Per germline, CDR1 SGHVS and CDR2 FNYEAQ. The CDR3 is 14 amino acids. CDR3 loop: CASSPGTRGLTETF. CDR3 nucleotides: TGTGCCAGCAGCCCCGGGACTAGGGGACTCACGGAGACGTTT.

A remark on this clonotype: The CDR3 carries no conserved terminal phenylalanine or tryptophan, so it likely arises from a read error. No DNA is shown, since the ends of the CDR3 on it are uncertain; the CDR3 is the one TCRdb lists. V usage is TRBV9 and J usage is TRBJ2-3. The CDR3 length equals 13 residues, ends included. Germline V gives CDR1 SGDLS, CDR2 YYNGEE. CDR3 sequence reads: CASSDGSDTQHYV.

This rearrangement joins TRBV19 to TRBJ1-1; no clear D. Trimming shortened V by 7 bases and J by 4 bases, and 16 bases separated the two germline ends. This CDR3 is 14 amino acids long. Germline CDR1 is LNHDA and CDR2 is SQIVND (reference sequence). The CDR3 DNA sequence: TGTGCCAGTACCCCCAAGGTCCGGGGCACTGAAGCTTTCTTT. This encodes CASTPKVRGTEAFF.

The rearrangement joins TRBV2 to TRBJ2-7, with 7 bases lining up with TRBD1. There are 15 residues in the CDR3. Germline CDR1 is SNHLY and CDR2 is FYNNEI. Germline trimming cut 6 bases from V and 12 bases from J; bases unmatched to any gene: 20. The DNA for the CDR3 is TGTGCCAGCAGGCCAAGGCCTAGGGGGCCCTACGAGTTGTACGTC. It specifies CASRPRPRGPYELYV.

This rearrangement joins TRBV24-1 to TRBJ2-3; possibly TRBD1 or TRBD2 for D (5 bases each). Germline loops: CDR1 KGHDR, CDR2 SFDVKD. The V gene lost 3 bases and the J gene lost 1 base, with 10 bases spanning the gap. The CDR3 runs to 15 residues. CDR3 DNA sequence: TGTGCCACCAGTGATGCGCAGGGAGGCACAGATACGCAGTATTTT. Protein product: CATSDAQGGTDTQYF.

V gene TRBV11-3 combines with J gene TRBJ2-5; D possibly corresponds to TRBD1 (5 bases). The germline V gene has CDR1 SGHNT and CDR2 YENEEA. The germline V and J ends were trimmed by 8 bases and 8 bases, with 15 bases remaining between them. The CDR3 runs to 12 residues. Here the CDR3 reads CASRLDRTTQYF. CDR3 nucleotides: TGTGCCAGCCGGTTAGATCGGACAACCCAGTACTTC.

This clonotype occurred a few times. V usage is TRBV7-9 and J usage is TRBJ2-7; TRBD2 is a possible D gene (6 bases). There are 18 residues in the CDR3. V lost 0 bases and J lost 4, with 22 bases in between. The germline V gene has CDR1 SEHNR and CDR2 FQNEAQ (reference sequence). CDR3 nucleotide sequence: TGTGCCAGCAGCTTAGCGGGAGGTCGCGATGCCCAGTATTACGAGCAGTACGTC. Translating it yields CASSLAGGRDAQYYEQYV.

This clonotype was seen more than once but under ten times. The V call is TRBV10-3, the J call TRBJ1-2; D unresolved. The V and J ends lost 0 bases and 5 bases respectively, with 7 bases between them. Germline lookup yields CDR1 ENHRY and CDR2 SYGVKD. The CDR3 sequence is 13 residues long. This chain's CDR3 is CAISESTDYGYTF. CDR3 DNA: TGTGCCATCAGTGAGTCTACAGATTATGGCTACACCTTC.

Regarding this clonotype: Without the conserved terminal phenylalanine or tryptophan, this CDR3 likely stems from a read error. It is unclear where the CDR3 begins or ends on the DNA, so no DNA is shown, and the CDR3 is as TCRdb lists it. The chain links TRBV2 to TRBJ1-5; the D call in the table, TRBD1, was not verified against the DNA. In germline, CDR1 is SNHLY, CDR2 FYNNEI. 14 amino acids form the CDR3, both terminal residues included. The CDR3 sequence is CASRDTGRTVRQAG.

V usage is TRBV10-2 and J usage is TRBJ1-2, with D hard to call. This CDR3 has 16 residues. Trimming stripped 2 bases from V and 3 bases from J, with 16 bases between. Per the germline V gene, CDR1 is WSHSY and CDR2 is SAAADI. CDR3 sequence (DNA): TGCGCCAGCAGTGAGAAGCTCCGAAGGCGGGACTATGGCTACACCTTC. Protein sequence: CASSEKLRRRDYGYTF.

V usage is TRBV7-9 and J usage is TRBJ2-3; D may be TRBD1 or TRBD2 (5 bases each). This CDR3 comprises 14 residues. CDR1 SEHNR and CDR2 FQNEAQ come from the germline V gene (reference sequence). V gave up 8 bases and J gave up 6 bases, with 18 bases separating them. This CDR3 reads CASGIGTLMDTQYF. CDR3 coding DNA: TGTGCCAGCGGGATCGGGACCCTGATGGATACGCAGTATTTT.

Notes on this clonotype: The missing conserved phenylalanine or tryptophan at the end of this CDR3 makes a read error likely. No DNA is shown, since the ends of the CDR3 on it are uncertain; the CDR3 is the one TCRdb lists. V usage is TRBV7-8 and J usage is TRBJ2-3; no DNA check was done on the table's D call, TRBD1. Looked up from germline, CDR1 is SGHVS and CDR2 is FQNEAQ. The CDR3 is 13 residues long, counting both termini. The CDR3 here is CASSYVQGNYEQY.

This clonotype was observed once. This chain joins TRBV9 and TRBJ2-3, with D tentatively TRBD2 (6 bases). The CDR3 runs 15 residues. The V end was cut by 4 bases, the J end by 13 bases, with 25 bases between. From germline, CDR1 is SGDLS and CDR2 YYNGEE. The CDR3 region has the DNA TGTGCCAGCAGCCCCGGCCACGCGGGAACTACCACAGAGTATTTT. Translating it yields CASSPGHAGTTTEYF.

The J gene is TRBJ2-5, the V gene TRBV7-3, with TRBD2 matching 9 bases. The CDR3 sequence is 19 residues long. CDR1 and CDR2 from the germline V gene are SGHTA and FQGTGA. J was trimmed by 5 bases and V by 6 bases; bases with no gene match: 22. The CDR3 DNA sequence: TGTGCCAGCAGGATGGGGCTAGCGGGGAGGAGGTCCTACAATGAGACCCAGTACTTC. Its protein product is CASRMGLAGRRSYNETQYF.

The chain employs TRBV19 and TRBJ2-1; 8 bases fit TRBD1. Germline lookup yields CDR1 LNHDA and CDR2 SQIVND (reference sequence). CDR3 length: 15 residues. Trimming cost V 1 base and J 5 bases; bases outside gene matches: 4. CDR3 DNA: TGTGCCAGTAGTATAGCGGGCAGGGGGCACAATGAGCAGTTCTTC. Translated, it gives CASSIAGRGHNEQFF.

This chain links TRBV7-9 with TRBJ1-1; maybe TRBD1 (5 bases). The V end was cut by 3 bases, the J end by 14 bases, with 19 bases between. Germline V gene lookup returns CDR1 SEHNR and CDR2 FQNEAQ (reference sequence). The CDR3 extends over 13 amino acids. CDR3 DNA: TGTGCCAGCAGCTTTACTACAAGGAGTGGGGCCTTCTTT. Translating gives CASSFTTRSGAFF.